This is a list of T cell receptor beta chains from one sample in a study of T cell responses to AZD1222 COVID-19 vaccine. The assay was immunoSEQ multiplex PCR, and TCRdb's table has in-frame clones only and misses some. The profile shows roughly 260,000 clones, more than 85% of them singletons. The sample here was peripheral blood, taken on day 0 of AZD1222 vaccination. Receptors were obtained from an adult in good health. Both conserved end residues are part of each CDR3. D genes are given only for firm matches. Only some rows state a clone size, as once, few, many or a class for expanded clones.

cdr3_length: 14
j_call: TRBJ1-2
clone_size: -
v_call: TRBV2
d_call: TRBD1
cdr3_nt: TGTGCCAGCAAAGAGACAGGGACGGGGTATGGCTACACCTTC
cdr3_aa: CASKETGTGYGYTF

cdr3_length: 14
j_call: TRBJ1-5
clone_size: -
v_call: TRBV27
d_call: -
cdr3_nt: TGTGCCAGCAGTACCCCTGACAGGAATCAGCCCCAGCATTTT
cdr3_aa: CASSTPDRNQPQHF

cdr3_length: 15
j_call: TRBJ2-1
clone_size: -
v_call: TRBV28
d_call: TRBD2
cdr3_nt: TGTGCCAGCACCCCTGGGACTAGCGGGAGAGTGGAGCAGTTCTTC
cdr3_aa: CASTPGTSGRVEQFF

cdr3_length: 15
j_call: TRBJ1-1
clone_size: -
v_call: TRBV19
d_call: TRBD1
cdr3_nt: TGTGCCAGTAGTATAGCACTCCGGGACAGGGATGAAGCTTTCTTT
cdr3_aa: CASSIALRDRDEAFF

cdr3_length: 14
j_call: TRBJ1-1
clone_size: -
v_call: TRBV24-1
d_call: -
cdr3_nt: TGTGCCACCAGTGATGCTGACAGGAACACTGAAGCTTTCTTT
cdr3_aa: CATSDADRNTEAFF

cdr3_length: 18
j_call: TRBJ2-4
clone_size: few
v_call: TRBV10-3
d_call: -
cdr3_nt: TGTGCCATCAGTGAAAATTCCAGGGGCGTCAGGGCCAAAAACATTCAGTACTTC
cdr3_aa: CAISENSRGVRAKNIQYF

cdr3_length: 14
j_call: TRBJ1-5
clone_size: -
v_call: TRBV7-2
d_call: -
cdr3_nt: TGTGCCAGCAGCTTAGAAGGGGGTCGCCAGCCCCAGCATTTT
cdr3_aa: CASSLEGGRQPQHF

cdr3_length: 13
j_call: TRBJ2-3
clone_size: -
v_call: TRBV5-1
d_call: -
cdr3_nt: TGCGCCAGCAGCGGCTATATCACAGATACGCAGTATTTT
cdr3_aa: CASSGYITDTQYF

cdr3_length: 15
j_call: TRBJ2-7
clone_size: many
v_call: TRBV5-4
d_call: TRBD2
cdr3_nt: TGTGCCAGCAGCTGGGTCACGACTAGCGGGGACGAGCAGTACTTC
cdr3_aa: CASSWVTTSGDEQYF

cdr3_length: 11
j_call: TRBJ1-1
clone_size: -
v_call: TRBV12-3/TRBV12-4
d_call: -
cdr3_nt: TGTGCCAGCAAAGGGGACATTGAAGCTTTCTTT
cdr3_aa: CASKGDIEAFF

cdr3_length: 13
j_call: TRBJ2-7
clone_size: -
v_call: TRBV5-1
d_call: -
cdr3_nt: TGCGCCAGCAGCTTGGAAGCCCTCTACGAGCAGTACTTC
cdr3_aa: CASSLEALYEQYF

cdr3_length: 14
j_call: TRBJ2-7
clone_size: -
v_call: TRBV9
d_call: -
cdr3_nt: TGTGCCAGCAGCGGTTGGGACACCTCCTACGAGCAGTACTTC
cdr3_aa: CASSGWDTSYEQYF

cdr3_length: 14
j_call: TRBJ1-2
clone_size: -
v_call: TRBV15
d_call: -
cdr3_nt: TGTGCCACCAGCAATAACCGTGCTAACTATGGCTACACCTTC
cdr3_aa: CATSNNRANYGYTF

cdr3_length: 15
j_call: TRBJ1-3
clone_size: -
v_call: TRBV5-4
d_call: -
cdr3_nt: TGTGCCAGCACCCGGGGTGGGGACTCTGGAAACACCATATATTTT
cdr3_aa: CASTRGGDSGNTIYF

cdr3_length: 12
j_call: TRBJ1-6
clone_size: -
v_call: TRBV11-2
d_call: -
cdr3_nt: TGTGCCAGCAGCTTGATCTCTTCACCCCTCCACTTT
cdr3_aa: CASSLISSPLHF

cdr3_length: 17
j_call: TRBJ2-2
clone_size: -
v_call: TRBV19
d_call: -
cdr3_nt: TGTGCCAGTAGTACTGGGCCCGGGGGGCAAAACACCGGGGAGCTGTTTTTT
cdr3_aa: CASSTGPGGQNTGELFF

cdr3_length: 14
j_call: TRBJ2-1
clone_size: -
v_call: TRBV4-3
d_call: -
cdr3_nt: TGCGCCAGCAGCCAAGGTCTAGGGCAGGATGAGCAGTTCTTC
cdr3_aa: CASSQGLGQDEQFF

cdr3_length: 13
j_call: TRBJ2-7
clone_size: -
v_call: TRBV5-4
d_call: -
cdr3_nt: TGTGCCAGCAGCTTGGTCGGCAGCTACGAGCAGTACTTC
cdr3_aa: CASSLVGSYEQYF

cdr3_length: 14
j_call: TRBJ1-6
clone_size: -
v_call: TRBV19
d_call: TRBD1
cdr3_nt: TGTGCCAGTGGTCCGGGACAGGGGAATTCACCCCTCCACTTT
cdr3_aa: CASGPGQGNSPLHF

cdr3_length: 14
j_call: TRBJ2-7
clone_size: few
v_call: TRBV20-1
d_call: TRBD1
cdr3_nt: TGCAGTGCTAGTAGGGACAGGGATCCCCACGAGCAGTACTTC
cdr3_aa: CSASRDRDPHEQYF

cdr3_length: 18
j_call: TRBJ1-5
clone_size: -
v_call: TRBV4-3
d_call: -
cdr3_nt: TGCGCCAGCAGCCAAGGGCCGGAGTGGACAGAGAGCAATCAGCCCCAGCATTTT
cdr3_aa: CASSQGPEWTESNQPQHF

cdr3_length: 13
j_call: TRBJ2-7
clone_size: -
v_call: TRBV30
d_call: -
cdr3_nt: TGTGCCTGCCGGGACGGTGGGCCCTACGAGCAGTACTTC
cdr3_aa: CACRDGGPYEQYF

cdr3_length: 13
j_call: TRBJ1-4
clone_size: -
v_call: TRBV13
d_call: -
cdr3_nt: TGTGCCAGCAGCGGGGGACTCAACCAAGAGGTGTTTTTT
cdr3_aa: CASSGGLNQEVFF

cdr3_length: 18
j_call: TRBJ2-1
clone_size: once
v_call: TRBV2
d_call: -
cdr3_nt: TGTGCCAGCAGTGAGCCTAAGGGCAGGGCGAGCTCCTACAATGAGCAGTTCTTC
cdr3_aa: CASSEPKGRASSYNEQFF

cdr3_length: 12
j_call: TRBJ2-7
clone_size: -
v_call: TRBV19
d_call: -
cdr3_nt: TGTGCCAGTAGTCCCTCCGACGGTGAGCAGTACTTC
cdr3_aa: CASSPSDGEQYF

cdr3_length: 13
j_call: TRBJ2-7
clone_size: -
v_call: TRBV29-1
d_call: -
cdr3_nt: TGCAGCGTTGAAGGAGGACCTTACTACGAGCAGTACTTC
cdr3_aa: CSVEGGPYYEQYF

cdr3_length: 17
j_call: TRBJ2-1
clone_size: -
v_call: TRBV28
d_call: TRBD2
cdr3_nt: TGTGCCAGCAGTTTAAGTGGAGCGGGAGATCCCTACAATGAGCAGTTCTTC
cdr3_aa: CASSLSGAGDPYNEQFF

cdr3_length: 14
j_call: TRBJ1-2
clone_size: few
v_call: TRBV5-6
d_call: -
cdr3_nt: TGTGCCAGCAGCTTGGCAGTAGCTAACTATGGCTACACCTTC
cdr3_aa: CASSLAVANYGYTF

cdr3_length: 15
j_call: TRBJ1-1
clone_size: once
v_call: TRBV2
d_call: -
cdr3_nt: TGTGCCAGCAGGTTCAGGGGAATTGGGAACACTGAAGCTTTCTTT
cdr3_aa: CASRFRGIGNTEAFF

cdr3_length: 12
j_call: TRBJ1-2
clone_size: -
v_call: TRBV10-3
d_call: -
cdr3_nt: TGTGCCATCAGTGAGGGGAACACAGGCTACACCTTC
cdr3_aa: CAISEGNTGYTF

cdr3_length: 15
j_call: TRBJ2-3
clone_size: -
v_call: TRBV4-2
d_call: -
cdr3_nt: TGTGCCAGCAGTTCGAGACAGGGAGGGACAGATACGCAGTATTTT
cdr3_aa: CASSSRQGGTDTQYF

cdr3_length: 13
j_call: TRBJ1-3
clone_size: -
v_call: TRBV2
d_call: TRBD1
cdr3_nt: TGTGCCGGAGGCCGGGACAGAAGAAACACCATATATTTT
cdr3_aa: CAGGRDRRNTIYF

cdr3_length: 17
j_call: TRBJ2-3
clone_size: -
v_call: TRBV19
d_call: TRBD2
cdr3_nt: TGTGCCAGTAGTATAGGTGTTAGCGGGGCCTTCACAGATACGCAGTATTTT
cdr3_aa: CASSIGVSGAFTDTQYF

cdr3_length: 14
j_call: TRBJ1-3
clone_size: -
v_call: TRBV10-3
d_call: -
cdr3_nt: TGTGCCATCAATGGGGGAGACTCTGGAAACACCATATATTTT
cdr3_aa: CAINGGDSGNTIYF

cdr3_length: 13
j_call: TRBJ1-2
clone_size: -
v_call: TRBV9
d_call: TRBD1
cdr3_nt: TGTGCCAGCAGCGGGACAGGGGGCCAGGGCTACACCTTC
cdr3_aa: CASSGTGGQGYTF

cdr3_length: 15
j_call: TRBJ1-5
clone_size: once
v_call: TRBV19
d_call: -
cdr3_nt: TGTGCCAGTAGTATAGGAGGATATAGCAATCAGCCCCAGCATTTT
cdr3_aa: CASSIGGYSNQPQHF

cdr3_length: 13
j_call: TRBJ2-7
clone_size: -
v_call: TRBV19
d_call: -
cdr3_nt: TGTGCCAGTAGTACTAGTCTAAATGGAGAGCAGTACTTC
cdr3_aa: CASSTSLNGEQYF

cdr3_length: 13
j_call: TRBJ1-5
clone_size: -
v_call: TRBV5-1
d_call: -
cdr3_nt: TGCGCCAGCAGTCTGGGGGATGGTCAGCCCCAGCATTTT
cdr3_aa: CASSLGDGQPQHF

cdr3_length: 15
j_call: TRBJ2-7
clone_size: -
v_call: TRBV7-8
d_call: -
cdr3_nt: TGTGCCAGCAGCTTAGTAGGTAGCGGATCCTACGAGCAGTACTTC
cdr3_aa: CASSLVGSGSYEQYF

cdr3_length: 12
j_call: TRBJ1-2
clone_size: once
v_call: TRBV27
d_call: -
cdr3_nt: TGTGCCAGCAGTACCCCAGGGGATGGCTACACCTTC
cdr3_aa: CASSTPGDGYTF

cdr3_length: 15
j_call: TRBJ1-5
clone_size: -
v_call: TRBV7-2
d_call: TRBD1
cdr3_nt: TGTGCCAGCAGCTCAGGACAGGAAGGGCATGGACCCCAGCATTTT
cdr3_aa: CASSSGQEGHGPQHF

cdr3_length: 15
j_call: TRBJ2-7
clone_size: -
v_call: TRBV29-1
d_call: -
cdr3_nt: TGCAGCGTCATAACGACAGGAGTTGGCTCCTACGAGCAGTACTTC
cdr3_aa: CSVITTGVGSYEQYF

cdr3_length: 19
j_call: TRBJ2-5
clone_size: once
v_call: TRBV19
d_call: TRBD1
cdr3_nt: TGTGCCAGTAGTACCCCCCGAGGCGGGGGACAGGGACCCCAAGAGACCCAGTACTTC
cdr3_aa: CASSTPRGGGQGPQETQYF

cdr3_length: 13
j_call: TRBJ2-1
clone_size: -
v_call: TRBV6-6
d_call: TRBD2
cdr3_nt: TGTGCCAGCAGCCCCGGGAGGTTAAATGAGCAGTTCTTC
cdr3_aa: CASSPGRLNEQFF

cdr3_length: 15
j_call: TRBJ2-3
clone_size: once
v_call: TRBV7-2
d_call: TRBD2
cdr3_nt: TGTGCCAGCAGCCCACGAACGGGGGAGGGAGATACGCAGTATTTT
cdr3_aa: CASSPRTGEGDTQYF

cdr3_length: 13
j_call: TRBJ1-1
clone_size: -
v_call: TRBV3-1/TRBV3-2
d_call: -
cdr3_nt: TGTGCCAGCAGCCAACGGGGAAGCACTGAAGCTTTCTTT
cdr3_aa: CASSQRGSTEAFF

cdr3_length: 16
j_call: TRBJ2-7
clone_size: -
v_call: TRBV6-5
d_call: TRBD1
cdr3_nt: TGTGCCAGCAGTTACCCTCCCGGGACAGGGAAGGACGAGCAGTACTTC
cdr3_aa: CASSYPPGTGKDEQYF

cdr3_length: 12
j_call: TRBJ1-1
clone_size: -
v_call: TRBV7-9
d_call: -
cdr3_nt: TGTGCCAGCAGCTCTAGCGGAGGGGAAGCTTTCTTT
cdr3_aa: CASSSSGGEAFF

cdr3_length: 14
j_call: TRBJ1-1
clone_size: once
v_call: TRBV2
d_call: -
cdr3_nt: TGTGCCAGCAGTGTGGAGGGAGGAGACACTGAAGCTTTCTTT
cdr3_aa: CASSVEGGDTEAFF

cdr3_length: 11
j_call: TRBJ2-3
clone_size: -
v_call: TRBV4-1
d_call: -
cdr3_nt: TGCGCCAGCAGCCTGGGACATACGCAGTATTTT
cdr3_aa: CASSLGHTQYF

cdr3_length: 15
j_call: TRBJ2-4
clone_size: -
v_call: TRBV28
d_call: -
cdr3_nt: TGTGCCAGCAGTTTTAGGACCCTAGCCAAAAACATTCAGTACTTC
cdr3_aa: CASSFRTLAKNIQYF

cdr3_length: 14
j_call: TRBJ1-1
clone_size: -
v_call: TRBV2
d_call: -
cdr3_nt: TGTGCCAGCACCGGTGAAGTGATGAACACTGAAGCTTTCTTT
cdr3_aa: CASTGEVMNTEAFF

cdr3_length: 11
j_call: TRBJ2-7
clone_size: few
v_call: TRBV28
d_call: -
cdr3_nt: TGTGCCAGCCGAACAGGGACCGAGCAGTACTTC
cdr3_aa: CASRTGTEQYF

cdr3_length: 14
j_call: TRBJ2-1
clone_size: -
v_call: TRBV10-3
d_call: TRBD1
cdr3_nt: TGTGCCATCAGTCAACAGGGGAGAGGCAATGAGCAGTTCTTC
cdr3_aa: CAISQQGRGNEQFF

cdr3_length: 14
j_call: TRBJ2-7
clone_size: -
v_call: TRBV5-1
d_call: -
cdr3_nt: TGCGCCAGCAGCGGACCCGGGGGCAGCCACGAGCAGTACTTC
cdr3_aa: CASSGPGGSHEQYF